One and the same sample provided the 3 T cell receptor beta chains below, sequenced in a study of blood T cell repertoires in COVID-19. This table comes from immunoSEQ multiplex PCR, and its TCRdb copy is limited to in-frame clones, with some not included. Here the sample spans some 360,000 clones, approximately 89% being singletons. The sequenced sample was peripheral blood. These receptors all come from a woman aged 60 to 75 with COVID-19, enrolled during active disease.

The rearrangement links TRBV2 to TRBJ1-1; a possible D gene is TRBD1 (6 bases). Per the germline V gene, CDR1 is SNHLY and CDR2 is FYNNEI. The CDR3 is 11 amino acids. Trimming shortened V by 5 bases and J by 6 bases, and 7 bases separated the two germline ends. This CDR3 reads CASSTGSEAFF. In DNA, the CDR3 is TGTGCCAGCAGTACAGGGTCTGAAGCTTTCTTT.

This clone has only one observation. The chain recombines TRBV6-4 with TRBJ1-2; D may be TRBD1 (6 bases). Trimming stripped 6 bases from V and 2 bases from J, with 16 bases between. The CDR3 sequence is 15 residues long. Germline V gives CDR1 MRHNA, CDR2 SNTAGT. This CDR3 is CASRAETGQNYGYTF. CDR3 in DNA: TGTGCCAGCAGGGCAGAGACCGGACAGAACTATGGCTACACCTTC.

The chain has TRBV5-1 and TRBJ1-1; D is possibly TRBD1 (6 bases). Trimming pared 4 bases from V and 0 bases from J, leaving 10 bases between. The V gene's germline CDR1 is SGHRS and CDR2 YFSETQ. CDR3 length: 14 amino acids. The CDR3 reads CASSAGQLNTEAFF. In nucleotides, the CDR3 is TGCGCCAGCAGCGCCGGACAGTTGAACACTGAAGCTTTCTTT.